Listed below are T cell receptor beta chains from one sample, sequenced in a study of blood T cell repertoires in COVID-19. Clones were read by immunoSEQ multiplex PCR, and TCRdb kept only the in-frame ones, dropping some. The table includes roughly 150,000 clones, 85% to 90% detected once. Sequences were obtained from peripheral blood. The receptors derive from a human donor in a cohort sampled during active COVID-19. Both conserved end residues are part of each CDR3. A D gene is named only where the DNA matches it firmly. The size field is filled for only some rows; it gives once, few, many or a size class.

>TRBJ2-1|TRBV14|.|.
CASSQTGLDPFF
TGTGCCAGCAGCCAGACAGGACTAGATCCGTTCTTC
>TRBJ2-1|TRBV20-1|TRBD2|.
CSASKGSSGSVANEQFF
TGCAGTGCTAGTAAAGGTTCTAGCGGGAGTGTTGCCAATGAGCAGTTCTTC
>TRBJ2-7|TRBV2|TRBD2|.
CASSRLAGFEQYF
TGTGCCAGCAGTCGGTTAGCGGGGTTCGAGCAGTACTTC
>TRBJ2-7|TRBV6-4|.|.
CASSSGQSYEQYF
TGTGCCAGCAGTTCCGGACAGTCCTACGAGCAGTACTTC
>TRBJ2-7|TRBV9|TRBD1|.
CASSVGEGQGMSEQYF
TGTGCCAGCAGCGTAGGGGAGGGACAGGGGATGAGCGAGCAGTACTTC
>TRBJ2-2|TRBV12-3/TRBV12-4|TRBD1|.
CAIHRGTGELFF
TGTGCCATCCACAGGGGCACCGGGGAGCTGTTTTTT
>TRBJ2-3|TRBV6-1|.|.
CASSEWERLQYF
TGTGCCAGCAGTGAATGGGAGCGGCTGCAGTATTTT
>TRBJ2-5|TRBV20-1|.|.
CSASILQETQYF
TGCAGTGCTAGTATTCTCCAGGAGACCCAGTACTTC
>TRBJ2-1|TRBV6-5|TRBD2|.
CATRAGGSYNEQFF
TGTGCCACCCGGGCGGGAGGGTCCTACAATGAGCAGTTCTTC
>TRBJ2-1|TRBV27|.|.
CASSGQYNEQFF
TGTGCCAGCAGTGGACAGTACAATGAGCAGTTCTTC
>TRBJ2-5|TRBV24-1|TRBD1|once
CATGTGEEETQYF
TGTGCCACCGGGACAGGGGAAGAAGAGACCCAGTACTTC
>TRBJ1-3|TRBV7-2|.|.
CASSLGRENTIYF
TGTGCCAGCAGCTTAGGCAGGGAAAACACCATATATTTT
>TRBJ2-7|TRBV29-1|TRBD1|few
CSVAVGQGYEQYF
TGCAGCGTTGCGGTCGGACAGGGCTACGAGCAGTACTTC
>TRBJ2-3|TRBV7-2|.|.
CASSFGTSTDTQYF
TGTGCCAGCAGCTTTGGGACTAGCACAGATACGCAGTATTTT
>TRBJ2-1|TRBV9|.|few
CASSVVLDYNEQFF
TGTGCCAGCAGCGTAGTACTAGACTACAATGAGCAGTTCTTC
>TRBJ2-1|TRBV2|.|.
CASSWTSSYNEQFF
TGTGCCAGCAGTTGGACAAGCTCCTACAATGAGCAGTTCTTC
>TRBJ2-7|TRBV5-4|TRBD2|.
CASSLGGGGRTSYEQYF
TGTGCCAGCAGCTTGGGGGGCGGCGGGAGGACAAGCTACGAGCAGTACTTC
>TRBJ1-5|TRBV28|.|.
CASSLGWSNQPQHF
TGTGCCAGCAGTTTAGGATGGAGTAATCAGCCCCAGCATTTT
>TRBJ1-1|TRBV28|TRBD1|.
CASSISQGAMNTEAFF
TGTGCCAGCAGCATCTCACAGGGGGCGATGAACACTGAAGCTTTCTTT
>TRBJ2-2|TRBV19|.|.
CASSIDRGTSVLAGELFF
TGTGCCAGTAGTATAGATCGGGGGACCTCCGTGTTGGCCGGGGAGCTGTTTTTT
>TRBJ1-1|TRBV2|TRBD1|.
CASSGQGHRDTEAFF
TGTGCCAGCAGCGGACAGGGGCACAGGGACACTGAAGCTTTCTTT
>TRBJ2-7|TRBV2|.|.
CASSAKGGAREQYF
TGTGCCAGCAGTGCCAAAGGGGGGGCGCGCGAGCAGTACTTC
>TRBJ2-1|TRBV28|.|.
CASSPYPGSYNEQFF
TGTGCCAGCAGTCCGTATCCGGGCTCCTACAATGAGCAGTTCTTC
>TRBJ1-2|TRBV28|.|.
CASSLAVGGDDGYTF
TGTGCCAGCAGTTTAGCAGTTGGGGGGGACGATGGCTACACCTTC
>TRBJ2-2|TRBV7-9|.|.
CASSLSEQSGELFF
TGTGCCAGCAGCTTATCCGAACAGTCCGGGGAGCTGTTTTTT
>TRBJ1-1|TRBV6-6|TRBD1|.
CASVTADRVTRTEAFF
TGTGCCAGCGTAACCGCGGACAGGGTGACGAGGACTGAAGCTTTCTTT
>TRBJ2-2|TRBV5-1|.|.
CASSPEGPGVISGELFF
TGCGCCAGCAGCCCCGAGGGTCCAGGGGTGATCTCCGGGGAGCTGTTTTTT
>TRBJ2-7|TRBV27|TRBD2|once
CASSLAGGFEQYF
TGTGCCAGCAGTTTAGCGGGAGGCTTCGAGCAGTACTTC
>TRBJ2-5|TRBV13|.|.
CASSLEHHPKTQYF
TGTGCCAGCAGCTTAGAACATCACCCAAAGACCCAGTACTTC
>TRBJ1-2|TRBV6-5|.|.
CASTTLWPLRGGYTF
TGTGCCAGCACTACCCTCTGGCCCCTGCGGGGTGGCTACACCTTC